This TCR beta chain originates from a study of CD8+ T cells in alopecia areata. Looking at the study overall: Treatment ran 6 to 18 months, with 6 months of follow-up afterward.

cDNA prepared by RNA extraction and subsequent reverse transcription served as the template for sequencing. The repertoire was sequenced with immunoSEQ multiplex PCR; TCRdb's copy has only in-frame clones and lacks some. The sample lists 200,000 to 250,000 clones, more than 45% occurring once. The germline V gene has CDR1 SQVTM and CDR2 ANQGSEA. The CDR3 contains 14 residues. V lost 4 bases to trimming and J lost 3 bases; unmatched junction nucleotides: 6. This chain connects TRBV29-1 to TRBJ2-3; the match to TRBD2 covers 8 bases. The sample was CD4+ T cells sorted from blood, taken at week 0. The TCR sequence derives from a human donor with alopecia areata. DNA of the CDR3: TGCAGCGTTGGGCGGGGGGCACAAACAGATACGCAGTATTTT. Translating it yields CSVGRGAQTDTQYF.